Below are 30 T cell receptor beta chains sequenced from a single sample in a study of blood T cells in healthy people across ages. A J-beta primer mix and a sample-barcoded 5' primer were used in a second PCR of roughly 6 to 11 cycles. Each CDR3 protein gets one entry after TCRdb re-called the 5' RACE reads with MiXCR. The top ten clones hold about an eighth of a sample with hundreds of thousands of distinct CDR3 sequences, 35% to 40% of them seen once. Sequencing used blood. The receptors here all came from a man between 18 and 35 years old in good health.

This clonotype was seen only a few times. The chain couples TRBV30 to TRBJ2-1; 9 bases are shared with TRBD1. Germline CDR1 reads GTSNPN; CDR2 reads SVGIG (reference sequence). Germline trimming cut 5 bases from V and 8 bases from J; bases unmatched to any gene: 10. CDR3 length equals 14 residues. CDR3 sequence: CAWASGQGFDEQFF. DNA for the CDR3: TGTGCCTGGGCTAGTGGACAGGGGTTCGATGAGCAGTTCTTC.

This clonotype came up a few times. The rearrangement joins TRBV6-2 or TRBV6-3 to TRBJ2-7; possibly TRBD2 for D (6 bases). The germline gives CDR1 MNHEY, CDR2 SVGEGT. The CDR3 contains 14 residues. The V and J ends lost 5 bases and 3 bases respectively, with 14 bases between them. DNA for the CDR3: TGTGCCAGCAGTAACCTCAGGAGGGTCTACGAGCAGTACTTC. It translates to CASSNLRRVYEQYF.

This clonotype has a handful of counts. This rearrangement joins TRBV6-5 to TRBJ1-2, with D tentatively TRBD1 (6 bases). V was clipped by 6 bases and J by 4 bases, with 15 bases between them. Germline assignment: CDR1 MNHEY and CDR2 SVGAGI. This CDR3 has 14 amino acids. The CDR3 loop is CASRRDMGAYGYTF. The CDR3 region has the DNA TGTGCCAGCAGACGCGACATGGGGGCCTATGGCTACACCTTC.

This clonotype was observed a handful of times. The V call is TRBV2, the J call TRBJ2-7; D may correspond to TRBD1 or TRBD2 (5 bases each). CDR1 is SNHLY, CDR2 FYNNEI, per germline. V gave up 6 bases and J gave up 1 base, with 16 bases separating them. This CDR3 is built from 15 residues. CDR3 in DNA: TGTGCCAGCAGCCCTCGAGGGGACGGATCCTACGAGCAGTACTTC. Encoded protein: CASSPRGDGSYEQYF.

V gene TRBV2 combines with J gene TRBJ2-3; 9 bases match TRBD2. Germline CDR1 reads SNHLY; CDR2 reads FYNNEI. Trimming at V came to 4 bases and at J to 2 bases, leaving 1 base not matched to a gene. The CDR3 has 14 amino acids. CDR3 nucleotides: TGTGCCAGCAGTGCTAGCGGGGCCACAGATACGCAGTATTTT. This encodes CASSASGATDTQYF. Complete variable domain (other parts from reference TRBV2 and TRBJ2-3): EPEVTQTPSHQVTQMGQEVILRCVPISNHLYFYWYRQILGQKVEFLVSFYNNEISEKSEIFDDQFSVERPDGSNFTLKIRSTKLEDSAMYFCASSASGATDTQYFGPGTRLTVL.

V and J are TRBV6-2 or TRBV6-3 and TRBJ1-4; TRBD1 matches at 8 bases. V shed 0 bases, J shed 10 bases, and the junction held 7 bases outside the gene matches. The CDR3 totals 15 residues. Germline V gene data show CDR1 as MNHEY and CDR2 as SVGEGT. The CDR3: CASSYSSGQGRKLFF. The CDR3 DNA reads as TGTGCCAGCAGTTACTCATCCGGACAGGGACGAAAACTGTTTTTT.

On this clonotype: Germline is not matched at one junction end, which may reflect a read error. This chain uses TRBV5-1 with TRBJ1-6, with 8 bases identical to TRBD1. The V gene's germline CDR1 is SGHRS and CDR2 YFSETQ. CDR3 length: 14 residues. The CDR3 is CASSPTGDNSPPHF. The CDR3 DNA reads TGCGCCAGCAGCCCGACAGGGGACAATTCACCCCCCCACTTT.

The chain carries TRBV7-3 and TRBJ2-5; 9 bases map to TRBD1. V lost 0 bases, J lost 11 bases, and 16 bases stayed unmatched. CDR1 and CDR2 from the germline V gene are SGHTA and FQGTGA. The CDR3 loop spans 17 amino acids. CDR3 amino acids: CASSLTGGTGYNNEQYF. Here the CDR3 DNA reads TGTGCCAGCAGCTTAACGGGGGGGACAGGGTATAATAATGAGCAGTACTTC.

The sample holds many counts of this clonotype. This chain connects TRBV20-1 to TRBJ1-5; D not resolved. Trimming shortened V by 1 base and J by 0 bases, and 7 bases separated the two germline ends. Germline CDR1 is DFQATT and CDR2 is SNEGSKA (reference sequence). The CDR3 is 14 amino acids. CDR3 DNA sequence: TGCAGTGCTAGAGGCCAGCTTAGCAATCAGCCCCAGCATTTT. This translates into CSARGQLSNQPQHF.

This clonotype was seen many times. This chain joins TRBV12-3 or TRBV12-4 and TRBJ2-7; TRBD1 might be the D (6 bases). V lost 6 bases, J lost 4 bases, and 10 bases lay in between. The CDR3 is made up of 12 amino acids. CDR3 loop: CASSPQGYEQYF. The CDR3 DNA sequence: TGTGCCAGCAGCCCACAGGGTTACGAGCAGTACTTC.

The rearrangement joins TRBV4-1 to TRBJ2-2; TRBD2 aligns across 11 bases. This CDR3 comprises 18 residues. Germline V gene sequence: CDR1 MGHRA, CDR2 YSYEKL. The ends lost 0 bases at V and 3 bases at J; junction bases unmatched: 6. CDR3 nucleotide sequence: TGCGCCAGCAGCCAAGATCCTAGCGGGGGGCTTTACACCGGGGAGCTGTTTTTT. This codes for CASSQDPSGGLYTGELFF.

This chain uses TRBV28 with TRBJ1-2; D is unresolved. CDR1 MDHEN and CDR2 SYDVKM come from the germline V gene. V dropped 2 bases and J dropped 1 base, with 11 bases sitting between them. The CDR3 consists of 15 residues. The CDR3 nucleotides are TGTGCCAGCAGTTTAACTCACGACCTTAACTATGGCTACACCTTC. Residues: CASSLTHDLNYGYTF.

Concerning this clonotype: This clone may be a read error of a much larger clone one base away. The chain employs TRBV3-1 and TRBJ1-2, with D unresolved. The V gene's germline CDR1 is LGHDT and CDR2 YNNKEL (reference sequence). The CDR3 is 13 residues long. CDR3 nucleotide sequence: TGTACCAGCAGCCCCGACGGTCTCTATGGCTACACCTTC. Translating it yields CTSSPDGLYGYTF.

This clonotype was detected once. V gene TRBV5-1 combines with J gene TRBJ1-4; 9 bases agree with TRBD1. Germline V gives CDR1 SGHRS, CDR2 YFSETQ. The CDR3 has 17 amino acids. With V trimmed by 3 bases and J by 8 bases, 14 bases remained unmatched. The DNA for the CDR3 is TGCGCCAGCAGCTCACTTTGGACAGGGGCAAGAGGAGAAAAACTGTTTTTT. This codes for CASSSLWTGARGEKLFF.

This clonotype was counted ten times or more. The V and J genes are TRBV2 and TRBJ2-3; TRBD2 aligns across 12 bases. The CDR3 totals 16 residues. Germline CDR1 and CDR2: SNHLY and FYNNEI. V lost 5 bases and J lost 2; bases outside the gene matches: 5. The CDR3 spells CASSSTSGGYTDTQYF. In DNA, the CDR3 is TGTGCCAGCAGTAGTACTAGCGGGGGGTACACAGATACGCAGTATTTT. The full variable domain, rest sourced from reference TRBV2 and TRBJ2-3, is EPEVTQTPSHQVTQMGQEVILRCVPISNHLYFYWYRQILGQKVEFLVSFYNNEISEKSEIFDDQFSVERPDGSNFTLKIRSTKLEDSAMYFCASSSTSGGYTDTQYFGPGTRLTVL.

About this clonotype itself: A read error may account for a junction end that differs from germline. The V call is TRBV3-1, the J call TRBJ2-1; the D is unclear. Per germline, CDR1 LGHDT and CDR2 YNNKEL (reference sequence). This CDR3 has 15 amino acids. CDR3 loop: CASSQGAISYKEQFF. The DNA for the CDR3 is TGTGCCAGCAGCCAAGGGGCCATTTCCTACAAGGAGCAGTTCTTC.

The sample holds many counts of this clonotype. The chain has TRBV6-5 and TRBJ1-2; D call uncertain. Trimming cost V 6 bases and J 4 bases, with 15 bases left between them. CDR1 is MNHEY, CDR2 SVGAGI, per germline. The CDR3 extends over 14 amino acids. CDR3 loop: CASRGPRTSYGYTF. The CDR3 nucleotides read TGTGCCAGCAGAGGACCCAGGACCAGCTATGGCTACACCTTC.

In this sample, this clonotype turned up a few times. This chain uses TRBV28 with TRBJ2-5, with 8 bases matching TRBD1. This CDR3 has 16 amino acids. Germline trimming cut 4 bases from V and 0 bases from J; bases unmatched to any gene: 7. Germline lookup yields CDR1 MDHEN and CDR2 SYDVKM. DNA for the CDR3: TGTGCCAGCAGTTACCGACAGGGGCGCAACCAAGAGACCCAGTACTTC. The encoded protein is CASSYRQGRNQETQYF. Complete variable domain (other parts from reference TRBV28 and TRBJ2-5): DVKVTQSSRYLVKRTGEKVFLECVQDMDHENMFWYRQDPGLGLRLIYFSYDVKMKEKGDIPEGYSVSREKKERFSLILESASTNQTSMYLCASSYRQGRNQETQYFGPGTRLLVL.

The genes are TRBV6-2 or TRBV6-3 and TRBJ1-1; TRBD1 is a possible D gene (5 bases). The V end lost 6 bases, the J end lost 11 bases, and 19 bases lay between the germline ends. Germline values: CDR1 MNHEY, CDR2 SVGEGT. The CDR3 covers 13 residues. The CDR3 coding sequence is TGTGCCAGCAGGCCCGGCGGGGGGTTCGCGGCTTTCTTT. Its translation is CASRPGGGFAAFF.

The V and J genes are TRBV7-2 and TRBJ2-5; no clear D. The V gene lost 4 bases and the J gene lost 3 bases, with 9 bases spanning the gap. This CDR3 has 13 residues. Looked up from germline, CDR1 is SGHTA and CDR2 is FQGNSA. CDR3 sequence: CASSSSPEETQYF. As DNA, the CDR3 is TGTGCCAGCAGCTCTTCACCCGAAGAGACCCAGTACTTC.

There are a few counts of this clonotype. This chain links TRBV7-2 with TRBJ1-2; TRBD1 might be the D (6 bases). This CDR3 comprises 15 residues. V lost 1 base and J 7 bases, leaving 16 bases between the germline ends. CDR1 is SGHTA, CDR2 FQGNSA, per germline. DNA of the CDR3: TGTGCCAGCAGCTTAGAACCCAGGGGAACCGCTGGCTACACCTTC. It codes for CASSLEPRGTAGYTF. The variable domain in full, completed from reference TRBV7-2 and TRBJ1-2, reads GAGVSQSPSNKVTEKGKDVELRCDPISGHTALYWYRQSLGQGLEFLIYFQGNSAPDKSGLPSDRFSAERTGGSVSTLTIQRTQQEDSAVYLCASSLEPRGTAGYTFGSGTRLTVV.

The rearrangement links TRBV5-1 to TRBJ1-3, with D perhaps matching TRBD1 (6 bases). CDR3 size: 15 residues. Germline-derived CDR1 and CDR2 are SGHRS and YFSETQ. V lost 4 bases and J lost 0, with 11 bases in between. The CDR3 DNA follows: TGCGCCAGCAGCCCGGGACAAATCTCTGGAAACACCATATATTTT. Protein product: CASSPGQISGNTIYF.

In its sample, this clonotype was seen many times. The chain joins TRBV7-9 to TRBJ2-1; TRBD2 matches at 8 bases. From germline, CDR1 is SEHNR and CDR2 FQNEAQ (reference sequence). The CDR3 consists of 13 residues. The V segment lost 11 bases and the J segment 8 bases; nucleotides outside the gene matches: 11. The CDR3 sequence: CAAGRGRIDEQFF. Written as DNA, the CDR3 is TGTGCCGCCGGGCGCGGGAGGATCGATGAGCAGTTCTTC.

This clonotype was observed a few times. The gene calls are TRBV12-3 or TRBV12-4 and TRBJ1-5, with no clear D. There are 15 residues in the CDR3. With 6 bases removed from V and 0 bases from J, the gap between germline ends came to 12 bases. CDR3 DNA sequence: TGTGCCAGCAGCAAGGACGGATATAGCAATCAGCCCCAGCATTTT. Its protein product is CASSKDGYSNQPQHF.

The chain has TRBV4-1 and TRBJ2-2, with no clear D. CDR3 length: 18 amino acids. Trimming took off 4 bases at V and 0 bases at J, with 18 bases between the two ends. Germline lookup yields CDR1 MGHRA and CDR2 YSYEKL. The CDR3 region has the DNA TGCGCCAGCAGCCCCCTCGTTGGGCTTCGGGCGAACACCGGGGAGCTGTTTTTT. Its translation: CASSPLVGLRANTGELFF.

Ten or more counts support this clonotype. The rearrangement links TRBV4-2 to TRBJ2-7; 7 bases fit TRBD1. CDR1 is LGHNA, CDR2 YNFKEQ, per germline. V lost 5 bases and J lost 1; bases outside the gene matches: 5. The CDR3 totals 14 residues. DNA for the CDR3: TGTGCCAGCAGCAGGGACAGTAATTCCTACGAGCAGTACTTC. It codes for CASSRDSNSYEQYF.

This clonotype was counted ten times or more. The chain carries TRBV12-3 or TRBV12-4 and TRBJ2-7; D possibly corresponds to TRBD2 (6 bases). Trimming took off 4 bases at V and 2 bases at J, with 12 bases between the two ends. The CDR3 totals 14 residues. CDR3 sequence (DNA): TGTGCCAGCAGTTCCCTCGGAGGGACCTACGAGCAGTACTTC. It yields the protein CASSSLGGTYEQYF.

The chain couples TRBV19 to TRBJ1-2; D gene ambiguous. CDR3 length: 14 amino acids. Germline lookup yields CDR1 LNHDA and CDR2 SQIVND (reference sequence). V dropped 3 bases and J dropped 4 bases, with 12 bases sitting between them. This CDR3 is CASSIAPGRYGYTF. The CDR3, as DNA: TGTGCCAGTAGTATTGCCCCCGGCCGCTATGGCTACACCTTC.

This clonotype was seen repeatedly, ten times or more. The V gene is TRBV4-3, the J gene TRBJ2-7; TRBD2 might be the D (5 bases). The germline CDR1 and CDR2 sequences are LGHNA and YSLEER. V gave up 1 base and J gave up 1 base, with 8 bases separating them. The CDR3 runs to 14 residues. CDR3 sequence reads: CASSQGTQSYEQYF. The DNA for the CDR3 is TGCGCCAGCAGCCAAGGGACTCAGTCCTACGAGCAGTACTTC.

A remark on this clonotype: One end of the junction fails to match germline, which may point to a read error. The gene calls are TRBV7-7 and TRBJ2-4; D not certain. Near its end, the DNA agrees better with TRBJ2-5, so the J call may be wrong. The CDR3 totals 14 residues. CDR1 SSHAT and CDR2 FNYEAQ come from the germline V gene (reference sequence). In DNA, the CDR3 is TGTGCTAGCAGCTTAGGGCCAAATAGTGAGACCCAGTACTTC. Amino acid sequence: CASSLGPNSETQYF.